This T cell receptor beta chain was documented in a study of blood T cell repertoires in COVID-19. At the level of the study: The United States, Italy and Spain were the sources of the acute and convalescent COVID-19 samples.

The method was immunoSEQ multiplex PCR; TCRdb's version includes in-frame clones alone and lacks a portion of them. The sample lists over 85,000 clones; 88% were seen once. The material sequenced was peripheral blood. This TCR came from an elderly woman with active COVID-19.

The CDR3 loop reads CATSWGAGGGNEQFF. The CDR3 coding sequence is TGTGCCACCAGCTGGGGCGCGGGAGGGGGCAATGAGCAGTTCTTC. This chain joins TRBV15 and TRBJ2-1, with 9 positions matching TRBD2. V lost 5 bases, J lost 6 bases, and 8 bases stayed unmatched. CDR1 and CDR2 from the germline V gene are LNHNV and YYDKDF (reference sequence). This CDR3 is built from 15 residues.